The sequence of this TCR beta chain was determined in a study of blood T cell repertoires in COVID-19. Participants had their cohort set by participant-reported clinical history. Methods used by the authors: Reference gene primer amplification in the assay estimated nucleated cell counts. Profiling relied on immunoSEQ multiplex PCR, and the TCRdb table lists in-frame clones only, not all of them. The V and J calls and clone size come from that table; D and trimming were worked out from the DNA. The profile shows 200,000 to 250,000 clones, 85% to 90% of them singletons. Trimming cost V 6 bases and J 1 base; bases outside gene matches: 28. This CDR3 comprises 22 residues. The germline V gene has CDR1 MNHEY and CDR2 SVGEGT.

This sequence was found in a woman in her fifties or sixties with acute COVID-19. The sequenced sample consisted of PBMCs or T cells enriched from blood (not recorded which). The chain combines TRBV6-2 or TRBV6-3 with TRBJ2-3, with 7 bases that match TRBD2. The CDR3 reads CASSPWEGRGATRALGTDTQYF. The CDR3 DNA reads as TGTGCCAGCAGCCCCTGGGAGGGGAGAGGGGCCACTAGGGCGCTAGGCACAGATACGCAGTATTTT.